Described below is a single T cell receptor beta chain sequence and its context. The method was immunoSEQ multiplex PCR; TCRdb's version includes in-frame clones alone and lacks a portion of them. Among over 4,500 clones listed, 81% were seen once. The data originate from a study of T cell repertoires in ileal Crohn's disease. The germline CDR1 and CDR2 sequences are SGHKS and YYEKEE (reference sequence). V lost 3 bases, J lost 7 bases, and 5 bases lay in between. This CDR3 is built from 12 residues. The material sequenced was ileal tissue. This TCR came from an adult with Crohn's disease. The chain combines TRBV5-5 with TRBJ1-6; D gene unclear. The CDR3 DNA reads as TGTGCCAGCAGCTCCCAAAATTCACCCCTCCACTTT. Translation: CASSSQNSPLHF. Full variable domain (outside the CDR3, taken from reference TRBV5-5 and TRBJ1-6): DAGVTQSPTHLIKTRGQQVTLRCSPISGHKSVSWYQQVLGQGPQFIFQYYEKEERGRGNFPDRFSARQFPNYSSELNVNALLLGDSALYLCASSSQNSPLHFGNGTRLTVT.